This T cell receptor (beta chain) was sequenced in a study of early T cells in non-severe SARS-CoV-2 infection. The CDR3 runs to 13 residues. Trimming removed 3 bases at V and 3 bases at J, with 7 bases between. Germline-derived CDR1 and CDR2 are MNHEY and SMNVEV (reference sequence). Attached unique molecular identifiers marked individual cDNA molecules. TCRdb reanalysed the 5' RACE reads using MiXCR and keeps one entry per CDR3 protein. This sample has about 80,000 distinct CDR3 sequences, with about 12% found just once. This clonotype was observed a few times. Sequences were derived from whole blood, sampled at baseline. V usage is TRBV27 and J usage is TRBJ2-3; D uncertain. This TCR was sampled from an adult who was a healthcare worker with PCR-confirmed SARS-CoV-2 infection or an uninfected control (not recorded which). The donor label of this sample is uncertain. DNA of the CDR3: TGTGCCAGCAGTTTGTTACAGACAGATACGCAGTATTTT. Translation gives CASSLLQTDTQYF.